Each of the 20 T cell receptor beta chains below was sequenced from the same sample in a study of blood T cells in healthy people across ages. It was with a sample-barcoded 5' primer and a J-beta primer mix that a second PCR of roughly 7 to 12 cycles was run. TCRdb reanalysed the 5' RACE reads using MiXCR and keeps one entry per CDR3 protein. The data hold 1.5 million to 2 million distinct CDR3 sequences, with around half observed a single time. The sequencing input was blood. The source of these receptors is a woman aged 40 to 50 in good health.

This rearrangement joins TRBV20-1 to TRBJ2-7; 8 bases align to TRBD2. The CDR3 runs 15 residues. Trimming at V came to 6 bases and at J to 4 bases, leaving 14 bases not matched to a gene. Germline V gene data show CDR1 as DFQATT and CDR2 as SNEGSKA (reference sequence). The CDR3 DNA is TGCAGTGCCCCAGATGGGGCGGGGGGAGGATACGAGCAGTACTTC. Translating it yields CSAPDGAGGGYEQYF.

The genes are TRBV9 and TRBJ2-3; 13 nucleotides agree with TRBD2. V lost 3 bases and J lost 3; bases outside the gene matches: 7. There are 17 residues in the CDR3. Germline CDR1 reads SGDLS; CDR2 reads YYNGEE. DNA for the CDR3: TGTGCCAGCAGCGCATCTCGGACTAGCGGGGGAACAGATACGCAGTATTTT. It specifies CASSASRTSGGTDTQYF.

This clonotype was detected only a few times. This sequence joins TRBV19 and TRBJ2-1; 9 bases match TRBD1. Germline-derived CDR1 and CDR2 are LNHDA and SQIVND (reference sequence). The CDR3 spans 14 residues. After removal of 6 bases from V and 9 bases from J, the junction contained 9 bases not matched to a gene. The CDR3 loop reads CASSSGQGRTEQFF. The DNA of the CDR3 is TGTGCCAGTAGCTCAGGACAGGGGAGGACTGAGCAGTTCTTC. The full variable domain, completed using reference TRBV19 and TRBJ2-1, is DGGITQSPKYLFRKEGQNVTLSCEQNLNHDAMYWYRQDPGQGLRLIYYSQIVNDFQKGDIAEGYSVSREKKESFPLTVTSAQKNPTAFYLCASSSGQGRTEQFFGPGTRLTVL.

The V call is TRBV4-3, the J call TRBJ2-5, with 12 bases matching TRBD1. The CDR3 sequence is 15 residues long. The V gene end was trimmed by 4 bases and the J gene end by 5 bases; junction bases not matched to a gene: 5. CDR1 is LGHNA, CDR2 YSLEER, per germline. CDR3 nucleotides: TGCGCCAGCAGCCGGGGGACAGGGGGCATTGAGACCCAGTACTTC. It codes for CASSRGTGGIETQYF.

V usage is TRBV6-2 or TRBV6-3 and J usage is TRBJ1-2; D gene ambiguous. Trimming removed 8 bases at V and 6 bases at J, with 13 bases between. Germline V gene sequence: CDR1 MNHEY, CDR2 SVGEGT. This CDR3 comprises 12 residues. The CDR3 region has the DNA TGTGCCAGCGGACCGGGTGGAGATGGCTACACCTTC. Translation gives CASGPGGDGYTF.

This clonotype was detected many times. The rearrangement uses TRBV7-2 and TRBJ2-7, with 9 bases that match TRBD2. Per the germline V gene, CDR1 is SGHTA and CDR2 is FQGNSA. The CDR3 totals 16 residues. V was clipped by 1 base and J by 0 bases; unmatched bases: 4. The DNA for the CDR3 is TGTGCCAGCAGCTTAGGGAGCGGGGGGTCCTCCTACGAGCAGTACTTC. It is translated as CASSLGSGGSSYEQYF.

This chain uses TRBV20-1 with TRBJ1-6, with 8 bases that match TRBD1. Trimming took 6 bases from V and 2 from J; bases not matched to a gene: 6. This CDR3 comprises 15 residues. CDR1 and CDR2 (germline): DFQATT, SNEGSKA (reference sequence). CDR3 bases: TGCAGTGCGCCGATGGGACAGGCCTATAATTCACCCCTCCACTTT. Amino acids: CSAPMGQAYNSPLHF.

This clonotype turned up a few times. V gene TRBV6-4 combines with J gene TRBJ2-1; D ambiguous. The CDR3 contains 15 residues. In germline, CDR1 is MRHNA, CDR2 SNTAGT. V was trimmed by 2 bases and J by 0 bases, leaving 8 bases between them. CDR3 DNA sequence: TGTGCCAGCAGTGACAACCCGAGCTCCTACAATGAGCAGTTCTTC. This encodes CASSDNPSSYNEQFF.

This clonotype was seen more than once but under ten times. The rearrangement links TRBV20-1 to TRBJ2-5; 9 bases are shared with TRBD2. The CDR3 contains 14 residues. V trimming: 5 bases; J trimming: 1 base; junction bases outside the gene matches: 5. CDR1 DFQATT and CDR2 SNEGSKA come from the germline V gene (reference sequence). The CDR3 sequence: CSADRLAVQETQYF. DNA of the CDR3: TGCAGTGCTGACCGACTAGCGGTCCAAGAGACCCAGTACTTC.

This clonotype came up once. The chain uses TRBV20-1 and TRBJ2-7, with 8 bases aligning to TRBD1. The trim removed 6 bases at V and 3 bases at J, leaving 10 bases unmatched. Per the germline V gene, CDR1 is DFQATT and CDR2 is SNEGSKA (reference sequence). The CDR3 runs 14 residues. For the CDR3, the DNA is TGCAGTGCGCGTGTCGGGACAGGCTTCTACGAGCAGTACTTC. Amino acids: CSARVGTGFYEQYF.

The rearrangement joins TRBV7-2 to TRBJ2-5; D gene ambiguous. The length of the CDR3 is 11 residues. CDR1 SGHTA and CDR2 FQGNSA come from the germline V gene. Trimming removed 4 bases from V and 13 bases from J, with 13 bases in between. Here the CDR3 DNA reads TGTGCCAGCAGCTATAGTAGTAGGCCGTACTTC. Encoded protein: CASSYSSRPYF.

On this clonotype: An end of the junction does not agree with germline; a read error may underlie this. The rearrangement joins TRBV7-8 to TRBJ1-2, with 7 nucleotides matching TRBD1. The CDR3 extends over 15 amino acids. Looked up from germline, CDR1 is SGHVS and CDR2 is FQNEAQ. CDR3 bases: TGTGCCAGCAGCTTAGGGGGACAGACTAACTATGGCCACACCTTC. This sequence encodes CASSLGGQTNYGHTF.

The V gene is TRBV6-2 or TRBV6-3, the J gene TRBJ2-7; a weak D match, TRBD2 (6 bases). Per germline, CDR1 MNHEY and CDR2 SVGEGT. The CDR3 spans 13 residues. V was clipped by 7 bases and J by 3 bases, with 13 bases between them. The CDR3 sequence is CASKNGGGYEQYF. DNA of the CDR3: TGTGCCAGCAAGAACGGGGGAGGCTACGAGCAGTACTTC.

This clonotype was picked up a small number of times. The chain carries TRBV24-1 and TRBJ2-3, with a possible D match to TRBD1 (5 bases). The V gene lost 0 bases and the J gene lost 2 bases, with 8 bases spanning the gap. The CDR3 is 15 residues long. Germline values: CDR1 KGHDR, CDR2 SFDVKD. The CDR3 protein is CATSDLTGSTDTQYF. The DNA for the CDR3 is TGTGCCACCAGTGATTTGACAGGATCCACAGATACGCAGTATTTT.

The chain has TRBV20-1 and TRBJ2-4; tentative D call: TRBD1 (5 bases). CDR3 length equals 13 residues. Trimming removed 7 bases at V and 1 base at J, with 11 bases between. CDR1 DFQATT and CDR2 SNEGSKA come from the germline V gene (reference sequence). The CDR3 spells CSGRVEAKNIQYF. The CDR3 nucleotides are TGCAGTGGCAGGGTTGAGGCCAAAAACATTCAGTACTTC.

This clonotype was seen a few times. V gene TRBV5-6 combines with J gene TRBJ2-7; 7 nucleotides line up with TRBD2. The closer fit of TRBJ2-5 to the DNA end suggests the J call may be wrong. The CDR3 covers 17 residues. Germline CDR1 SGHDT, CDR2 YYEEEE. The CDR3 is CASSSHKTSSLQETQYF. DNA of the CDR3: TGTGCCAGCAGCTCCCATAAGACTAGCTCCCTCCAAGAGACCCAGTACTTC.

The genes are TRBV6-2 or TRBV6-3 and TRBJ2-7; D is possibly TRBD1 (7 bases). TRBJ2-5 matches the DNA end more closely, so the J call is doubtful. Germline V gene sequence: CDR1 MNHEY, CDR2 SVGEGT. The CDR3 runs to 21 residues. CDR3 residues: CASSYNRAGGTKPGSQETQYF. CDR3 in DNA: TGTGCCAGCAGTTACAATCGCGCAGGGGGGACAAAGCCAGGAAGTCAAGAGACCCAGTACTTC.

This clonotype was observed a handful of times. The gene calls are TRBV28 and TRBJ2-5, with D tentatively TRBD1 or TRBD2 (5 bases each). There are 15 residues in the CDR3. The V gene's germline CDR1 is MDHEN and CDR2 SYDVKM. The V end was cut by 6 bases, the J end by 2 bases, with 16 bases between. CDR3 amino acids: CASRPEARVQETQYF. CDR3 nucleotides: TGTGCCAGCAGACCGGAGGCCAGGGTGCAAGAGACCCAGTACTTC.

The rearrangement uses TRBV20-1 and TRBJ2-5; 8 nucleotides agree with TRBD2. From germline, CDR1 is DFQATT and CDR2 SNEGSKA (reference sequence). This CDR3 comprises 14 residues. V gave up 6 bases and J gave up 2 bases; unmatched junction bases: 8. CDR3 DNA sequence: TGCAGTGCCACTAGCGGAAACGCACAAGAGACCCAGTACTTC. Its translation: CSATSGNAQETQYF.

The V gene is TRBV29-1, the J gene TRBJ2-7; weak D call: TRBD1 (6 bases). Germline lookup yields CDR1 SQVTM and CDR2 ANQGSEA. The V gene lost 6 bases and the J gene lost 0 bases, with 15 bases spanning the gap. The CDR3 consists of 14 residues. CDR3 sequence: CSVYTGLGSYEQYF. CDR3 sequence (DNA): TGCAGCGTGTACACAGGGTTGGGCTCCTACGAGCAGTACTTC.